These 15 T cell receptor beta chains originate from one sample sequenced in a study of beta chain features in type 1 diabetes. The sequenced template was cDNA made from the entire isolated RNA. Assay used: immunoSEQ multiplex PCR; TCRdb lists only in-frame clones, some missing. Of 300,000 or so clones detected, less than 10% appear once; the ten largest clones hold less than 0.45%. Sequencing used central memory CD4+ T cells from blood. All receptors come from a woman aged 18-35 years in good health.

This chain connects TRBV4-2 to TRBJ2-1, with TRBD2 matching 15 bases. The CDR3 totals 18 residues. Trimming cost V 1 base and J 9 bases; bases outside gene matches: 10. CDR1 is LGHNA, CDR2 YNFKEQ, per germline. The CDR3 here is CASSQAPGLAGGRSEQFF. In DNA form, the CDR3 reads TGTGCCAGCAGCCAAGCCCCGGGACTAGCGGGAGGCCGTTCTGAGCAGTTCTTC.

The chain employs TRBV7-8 and TRBJ2-5; TRBD2 is a possible D gene (5 bases). V was shortened by 0 bases and J by 0 bases, with 8 bases between the two germline ends. The CDR3 has 15 residues. Germline V CDR1 and CDR2: SGHVS, FQNEAQ. CDR3: CASSLAQRYQETQYF. CDR3 nucleotide sequence: TGTGCCAGCAGCTTAGCCCAGCGGTACCAAGAGACCCAGTACTTC.

The rearrangement uses TRBV25-1 and TRBJ2-3, with a weak D call TRBD1 (6 bases). CDR1 and CDR2 (germline): MGHDK, SYGVNS. This CDR3 contains 13 residues. The germline V and J ends were trimmed by 4 bases and 1 base, with 6 bases remaining between them. The CDR3 reads CASSGQGTDTQYF. The CDR3 nucleotides are TGTGCCAGCAGTGGACAGGGCACAGATACGCAGTATTTT.

This chain links TRBV7-3 with TRBJ1-1; weak D call: TRBD1 (6 bases). This CDR3 contains 13 residues. Germline loops: CDR1 SGHTA, CDR2 FQGTGA. V was trimmed by 2 bases and J by 5 bases, leaving 9 bases between them. CDR3 DNA sequence: TGTGCCAGCAGCTTAGACGGACAGACTGAAGCTTTCTTT. This sequence encodes CASSLDGQTEAFF.

This clone was seen many times. The chain links TRBV4-3 to TRBJ2-6, with TRBD1 matching over 7 bases. Germline values: CDR1 LGHNA, CDR2 YSLEER. There are 13 residues in the CDR3. The V segment lost 5 bases and the J segment 7 bases; nucleotides outside the gene matches: 2. Here the CDR3 DNA reads TGCGCCAGCAGCAGACAGGGTGCCAACGTCCTGACTTTC. Protein sequence: CASSRQGANVLTF.

This clone was seen only a few times. This chain joins TRBV16 and TRBJ1-3; 11 bases agree with TRBD1. Germline V CDR1 and CDR2: KGHSY, FQNENV. J was trimmed by 2 bases and V by 4 bases; bases with no gene match: 4. This CDR3 is built from 16 residues. For the CDR3, the DNA is TGTGCCAGCAGCCGAGTGGACAGGGGGCCTGGAAACACCATATATTTT. Translating gives CASSRVDRGPGNTIYF.

V gene TRBV4-3 combines with J gene TRBJ1-2; possibly TRBD1 for D (6 bases). The CDR3 sequence is 14 residues long. Germline V gives CDR1 LGHNA, CDR2 YSLEER. The ends were cut back, 4 bases at V and 1 base at J, with 10 bases in the middle. The CDR3 DNA is TGCGCCAGCAGCCCCTCGGACAGTAACTATGGCTACACCTTC. As protein: CASSPSDSNYGYTF.

This clone occurred many times. This chain connects TRBV21-1 to TRBJ2-6; the listed D gene, TRBD1, was not tested against the DNA. TRBV21-1 is an annotated pseudogene. CDR3 length equals 17 residues. In DNA form, the CDR3 reads TGTGCCAGCAGCCCCGGGACAGGGCGCTCTGGGGCCAACGTCCTGACTTTC. Translation: CASSPGTGRSGANVLTF.

To note about this clone: This same CDR3 is encoded by further DNA sequences in the sample. This sequence joins TRBV11-2 and TRBJ1-1; maybe TRBD1 (5 bases). Trimming stripped 1 base from V and 4 bases from J, with 7 bases between. The CDR3 is 13 amino acids. Germline V gene sequence: CDR1 SGHAT, CDR2 FQNNGV. This chain's CDR3 is CASSLAGGTEAFF. CDR3 sequence (DNA): TGTGCCAGCAGCTTAGCCGGGGGCACTGAAGCTTTCTTT.

This clone turned up a few times. The V gene is TRBV7-2, the J gene TRBJ1-4, with D hard to call. With 2 bases removed from V and 7 bases from J, the gap between germline ends came to 8 bases. Germline V gives CDR1 SGHTA, CDR2 FQGNSA. The CDR3 has 13 residues. The CDR3 DNA reads TGTGCCAGCAGCTTACACGGTGGTGAAAAACTGTTTTTT. This gives the protein CASSLHGGEKLFF. The full variable domain, with the rest looked up from reference TRBV7-2 and TRBJ1-4, is GAGVSQSPSNKVTEKGKDVELRCDPISGHTALYWYRQSLGQGLEFLIYFQGNSAPDKSGLPSDRFSAERTGGSVSTLTIQRTQQEDSAVYLCASSLHGGEKLFFGSGTQLSVL.

This chain uses TRBV2 with TRBJ2-5; D call uncertain. V was trimmed by 6 bases and J by 4 bases, leaving 15 bases between them. Per germline, CDR1 SNHLY and CDR2 FYNNEI. The CDR3 totals 14 residues. Here the CDR3 reads CASSSWGSLETQYF. The CDR3 DNA reads as TGTGCCAGCAGCAGTTGGGGTAGTTTAGAGACCCAGTACTTC.

Many counts were recorded for this clone. In the same sample, other DNA sequences code for this CDR3. This sequence joins TRBV7-2 and TRBJ2-3; D uncertain. Germline V gives CDR1 SGHTA, CDR2 FQGNSA. CDR3 length: 12 residues. Between the trimmed V and J ends, which lost 3 bases and 4 bases, there was a span of 5 bases. The CDR3 DNA sequence: TGTGCCAGCAGCTTCCTAGCAGATACGCAGTATTTT. Translation: CASSFLADTQYF.

A remark on this clone: One junction end does not reproduce the germline sequence, and a read error may be involved. The rearrangement uses TRBV10-3 and TRBJ2-3; no definite D call. This CDR3 is built from 14 residues. Germline V lookup: CDR1 ENHRY, CDR2 SYGVKD. CDR3 sequence reads: CASSRTQRTDTQYF. CDR3 coding DNA: TGTGCCAGCAGTAGGACCCAGCGCACAGATACGCAGTATTTT.

The chain joins TRBV23-1 to TRBJ2-7, with TRBD2 matching over 12 bases. TRBV23-1 is known as an ORF, though its function is uncertain. Losses at the gene ends were 6 bases for V and 0 bases for J; bases not matched to a gene: 3. The CDR3 is made up of 15 amino acids. CDR3 in amino acids: CASRGLAGDSYEQYF. CDR3 in DNA: TGCGCCAGCAGGGGACTAGCGGGCGACTCCTACGAGCAGTACTTC.

This clone has more than one count but fewer than ten. This chain connects TRBV16 to TRBJ2-5; D not certain. Germline V gene sequence: CDR1 KGHSY, CDR2 FQNENV. The CDR3 sequence is 14 residues long. Trimming shortened V by 0 bases and J by 3 bases, and 8 bases separated the two germline ends. This CDR3 reads CASSQSWVEETQYF. CDR3 nucleotide sequence: TGTGCCAGCAGCCAATCGTGGGTGGAAGAGACCCAGTACTTC.